This T cell receptor (beta chain) was obtained from a study of technical replicates of blood from several donors. Clones were sequenced by immunoSEQ multiplex PCR, and TCRdb holds only the in-frame ones, with some missing. The table shows tens of thousands of clones, with more than 90% occurring only once. The receptor was derived from a human donor in good health. Sequenced material: T cells isolated from PBMCs.

CDR3 in amino acids: CASSVDTGNTEAFF. DNA for the CDR3: TGTGCCAGCAGCGTAGATACAGGGAACACTGAAGCTTTCTTT. The chain is built from TRBV9 and TRBJ1-1; D might be TRBD1 (5 bases). Germline loops: CDR1 SGDLS, CDR2 YYNGEE. The CDR3 runs to 14 residues. Trimming stripped 0 bases from V and 1 base from J, with 7 bases between. Supplemented by reference TRBV9 and TRBJ1-1, the full variable domain reads DSGVTQTPKHLITATGQRVTLRCSPRSGDLSVYWYQQSLDQGLQFLIQYYNGEERAKGNILERFSAQQFPDLHSELNLSSLELGDSALYFCASSVDTGNTEAFFGQGTRLTVV.